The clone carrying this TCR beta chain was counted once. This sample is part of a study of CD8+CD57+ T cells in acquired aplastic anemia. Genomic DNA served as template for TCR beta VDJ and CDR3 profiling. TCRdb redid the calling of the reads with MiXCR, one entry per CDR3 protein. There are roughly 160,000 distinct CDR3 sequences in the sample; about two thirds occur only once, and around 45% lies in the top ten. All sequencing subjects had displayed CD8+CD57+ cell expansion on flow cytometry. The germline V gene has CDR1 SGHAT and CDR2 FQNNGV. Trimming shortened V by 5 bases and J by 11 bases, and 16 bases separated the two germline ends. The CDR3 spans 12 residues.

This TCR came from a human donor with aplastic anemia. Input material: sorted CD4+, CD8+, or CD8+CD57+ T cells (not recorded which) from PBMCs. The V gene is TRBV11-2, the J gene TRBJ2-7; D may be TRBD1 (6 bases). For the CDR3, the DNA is TGTGCCAGCAGCCAGGGGTCCATTGAGGAGTACTTC. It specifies CASSQGSIEEYF.